This passage covers 24 T cell receptor beta chains from one sample sequenced in a study of T cell responses to AZD1222 COVID-19 vaccine. Here immunoSEQ multiplex PCR was the method, and the copy in TCRdb shows in-frame clones only, minus some. The sample lists 89,000 or so clones; approximately 88% were seen once. This specimen was peripheral blood, taken on day 0 of AZD1222 vaccination. These receptors came from an adult in good health.

The genes are TRBV6-2 or TRBV6-3 and TRBJ2-2; 14 bases map to TRBD2. The CDR3 is made up of 19 amino acids. Trimming at V came to 4 bases and at J to 3 bases, leaving 10 bases not matched to a gene. From germline, CDR1 is MNHEY and CDR2 SVGEGT. The CDR3 coding sequence is TGTGCCAGCAGTTTCCAGGGACTAGCGGGAGTTGGGGACACCGGGGAGCTGTTTTTT. This translates into CASSFQGLAGVGDTGELFF.

In nucleotides, the CDR3 is TGTGCCAGCAGTTATCAAGGTAGAGGCGGCTACACCTTC. It is translated as CASSYQGRGGYTF. The chain links TRBV6-5 to TRBJ1-2; D unresolved. The CDR3 runs 13 residues. Per the germline V gene, CDR1 is MNHEY and CDR2 is SVGAGI. The V gene lost 3 bases and the J gene lost 8 bases, with 13 bases spanning the gap.

The gene calls are TRBV3-1 (or the pseudogene TRBV3-2) and TRBJ1-4; D not resolved. This CDR3 contains 17 residues. The V end lost 1 base, the J end lost 7 bases, and 19 bases lay between the germline ends. Germline-derived CDR1 and CDR2 are LGHDT and YNNKEL (reference sequence). The CDR3 DNA follows: TGTGCCAGCAGCCAAGGTCTTCCAGGAGGATTAATTGAAAAACTGTTTTTT. Protein product: CASSQGLPGGLIEKLFF.

The chain uses TRBV3-1 (or the pseudogene TRBV3-2) and TRBJ1-1; D remains ambiguous. CDR3 size: 13 residues. V was pared by 6 bases and J by 1 base, with 9 bases between. The V gene's germline CDR1 is LGHDT and CDR2 YNNKEL (reference sequence). CDR3 in amino acids: CASRALGNTEAFF. The CDR3, as DNA: TGTGCCAGCAGGGCTCTGGGGAACACTGAAGCTTTCTTT.

The chain carries TRBV7-3 and TRBJ1-1; D gene unclear. V was cut by 5 bases and J by 0 bases, with 10 bases left in between. This CDR3 has 14 amino acids. CDR1 SGHTA and CDR2 FQGTGA come from the germline V gene. The CDR3 is CASSLGGVNTEAFF. The CDR3 nucleotides read TGTGCCAGCAGCCTAGGTGGAGTGAACACTGAAGCTTTCTTT.

Comment on this clone: A read error may account for a junction end that differs from germline. V usage is TRBV19 and J usage is TRBJ1-2; D gene ambiguous. The CDR3 is made up of 13 amino acids. Germline V lookup: CDR1 LNHDA, CDR2 SQIVND (reference sequence). The CDR3 DNA reads TGTGCCAGTAGTCTAGACCGCATCTATGGCTACACCTTC. Translation gives CASSLDRIYGYTF.

This clone has a handful of counts. The chain is built from TRBV18 and TRBJ2-7; 7 bases are a match to TRBD1. The ends lost 3 bases at V and 5 bases at J; junction bases unmatched: 1. Per germline, CDR1 KGHSH and CDR2 LQKENI. CDR3 size: 12 residues. CDR3 nucleotides: TGTGCCAGCTCACCTACAGGGGACGAGCAGTACTTC. Protein product: CASSPTGDEQYF.

The chain has TRBV7-9 and TRBJ1-3; the D gene is possibly TRBD1 (5 bases). Trimming shortened V by 4 bases and J by 4 bases, and 11 bases separated the two germline ends. Germline values: CDR1 SEHNR, CDR2 FQNEAQ (reference sequence). The CDR3 contains 14 residues. CDR3 sequence (DNA): TGTGCCAGCAGCTCCTCAGGGCTGGGAAACACCATATATTTT. Its translation is CASSSSGLGNTIYF. Variable domain in full (rest from reference TRBV7-9 and TRBJ1-3): DTGVSQNPRHKITKRGQNVTFRCDPISEHNRLYWYRQTLGQGPEFLTYFQNEAQLEKSRLLSDRFSAERPKGSFSTLEIQRTEQGDSAMYLCASSSSGLGNTIYFGEGSWLTVV.

The genes are TRBV9 and TRBJ1-4, with 8 bases identical to TRBD1. CDR1 and CDR2 from the germline V gene are SGDLS and YYNGEE. The CDR3 runs to 18 residues. The V gene end was trimmed by 4 bases and the J gene end by 3 bases; junction bases not matched to a gene: 14. The CDR3 region is CASSPRTGRESANEKLFF. CDR3 DNA: TGTGCCAGCAGCCCAAGGACAGGGAGGGAGTCGGCTAATGAAAAACTGTTTTTT. Drawing the rest from reference TRBV9 and TRBJ1-4, the complete variable domain is DSGVTQTPKHLITATGQRVTLRCSPRSGDLSVYWYQQSLDQGLQFLIQYYNGEERAKGNILERFSAQQFPDLHSELNLSSLELGDSALYFCASSPRTGRESANEKLFFGSGTQLSVL.

The J gene is TRBJ1-5, the V gene TRBV2; D perhaps matches TRBD1 (6 bases). The ends were cut back, 6 bases at V and 7 bases at J, with 16 bases in the middle. Germline CDR1 and CDR2: SNHLY and FYNNEI. The CDR3 is 14 residues long. Here the CDR3 reads CASSPDRIGQPQHF. CDR3 DNA: TGTGCCAGCAGCCCCGACAGGATAGGCCAGCCCCAGCATTTT.

The chain is built from TRBV10-3 and TRBJ1-1; TRBD1 matches 7 bases. With 4 bases clipped from V and 1 base from J, the junction kept 3 bases outside the gene matches. Germline V lookup: CDR1 ENHRY, CDR2 SYGVKD. This CDR3 comprises 14 residues. The CDR3 DNA reads as TGTGCCATCAGTGCGACAGGGCAGAACACTGAAGCTTTCTTT. Residues: CAISATGQNTEAFF.

This clone was observed once. The genes are TRBV6-5 and TRBJ2-2; 8 bases line up with TRBD1. Looked up from germline, CDR1 is MNHEY and CDR2 is SVGAGI. This CDR3 has 15 residues. V gave up 5 bases and J gave up 5 bases; unmatched junction bases: 7. CDR3 sequence reads: CASSPRGLATGELFF. The CDR3 DNA sequence: TGTGCCAGCAGTCCCAGGGGGCTAGCTACCGGGGAGCTGTTTTTT.

V is TRBV28 and J is TRBJ2-7; D may be TRBD1 or TRBD2 (7 bases each). Germline V gene sequence: CDR1 MDHEN, CDR2 SYDVKM. The CDR3 sequence is 12 residues long. V lost 10 bases and J 9 bases, leaving 19 bases between the germline ends. DNA for the CDR3: TGTGCCACCGCCAGGGGGGGACGTAGGCAGTACTTC. Amino acids: CATARGGRRQYF.

The chain is built from TRBV12-3 or TRBV12-4 and TRBJ2-4; D possibly corresponds to TRBD1 (5 bases). Trimming removed 3 bases from V and 7 bases from J, with 10 bases in between. The CDR3 length is 13 residues. Here the CDR3 DNA reads TGTGCCAGCAGTTTGTGGCAGGGCAACATTCAGTACTTC. Translation gives CASSLWQGNIQYF.

This CDR3 reads CAISEYSEAFF. As DNA, the CDR3 is TGTGCCATCAGTGAGTACTCTGAAGCTTTCTTT. The chain uses TRBV10-3 and TRBJ1-1; D not certain. CDR1 is ENHRY and CDR2 is SYGVKD in the germline V gene. Trimming removed 1 base at V and 6 bases at J, with 3 bases between. This CDR3 is 11 amino acids long.

V is TRBV9 and J is TRBJ1-4; D remains unclear. CDR1 and CDR2 from the germline V gene are SGDLS and YYNGEE. This CDR3 is built from 15 residues. The V and J ends lost 3 bases and 7 bases respectively, with 16 bases between them. CDR3 region: CASSAHSTGSEKLFF. The CDR3 DNA reads as TGTGCCAGCAGCGCCCACTCGACGGGGAGTGAAAAACTGTTTTTT. The whole variable domain, remainder taken from reference TRBV9 and TRBJ1-4, is DSGVTQTPKHLITATGQRVTLRCSPRSGDLSVYWYQQSLDQGLQFLIQYYNGEERAKGNILERFSAQQFPDLHSELNLSSLELGDSALYFCASSAHSTGSEKLFFGSGTQLSVL.

V is TRBV19 and J is TRBJ1-1, with D perhaps TRBD1 (5 bases). This CDR3 region has 16 residues. In germline, CDR1 is LNHDA, CDR2 SQIVND (reference sequence). The ends were cut back, 4 bases at V and 1 base at J, with 16 bases in the middle. CDR3 protein: CASSRADTGPNTEAFF. The CDR3 region has the DNA TGTGCCAGTAGTAGGGCGGACACTGGCCCGAACACTGAAGCTTTCTTT.

The chain is built from TRBV21-1 and TRBJ2-7; whether TRBD2, the table's D call, matches the DNA was not checked. TRBV21-1 is described as a pseudogene. The CDR3 runs to 16 residues. CDR3 in amino acids: CASSHRLAQSSYEQYF. The CDR3 region has the DNA TGTGCCAGCAGCCACAGACTAGCACAAAGCTCCTACGAGCAGTACTTC.

The CDR3 DNA sequence: TGTGCCAGCACTCGAGCACCGGGACCTTCGGGGAGACAGCCCCAGCATTTT. As protein: CASTRAPGPSGRQPQHF. This chain joins TRBV27 and TRBJ1-5, with D possibly TRBD1 on 5 matching bases. V was trimmed by 7 bases and J by 7 bases, leaving 26 bases between them. Germline V lookup: CDR1 MNHEY, CDR2 SMNVEV (reference sequence). CDR3 size: 17 residues.

The chain joins TRBV6-5 to TRBJ1-2; no reliable D call. Germline CDR1 is MNHEY and CDR2 is SVGAGI. The CDR3 runs 14 residues. Trimming took off 4 bases at V and 0 bases at J, with 9 bases between the two ends. The DNA of the CDR3 is TGTGCCAGCAGTTCCGATCCCTCTAACTATGGCTACACCTTC. Its protein product is CASSSDPSNYGYTF.

This sequence joins TRBV11-2 and TRBJ2-7, with D unclear. This CDR3 comprises 14 residues. Looked up from germline, CDR1 is SGHAT and CDR2 is FQNNGV. V lost 4 bases and J lost 0, with 10 bases in between. The CDR3 here is CASSYSTGSYEQYF. The CDR3 nucleotides are TGTGCCAGCAGCTATTCCACTGGCTCCTACGAGCAGTACTTC.

CDR3 region: CASSLEGLNQETQYF. Written as DNA, the CDR3 is TGCGCCAGCAGCCTGGAGGGACTAAACCAAGAGACCCAGTACTTC. The J gene is TRBJ2-5, the V gene TRBV5-1; 7 positions match TRBD2. The CDR3 is 15 amino acids. Germline V gives CDR1 SGHRS, CDR2 YFSETQ. With 4 bases clipped from V and 0 bases from J, the junction kept 6 bases outside the gene matches.

This sequence joins TRBV7-2 and TRBJ1-2; D ambiguous. Germline CDR1 reads SGHTA; CDR2 reads FQGNSA. Trimming took 5 bases from V and 0 from J, leaving 19 bases between them. There are 17 residues in the CDR3. The CDR3 region is CASSASGPFGANYGYTF. DNA for the CDR3: TGTGCCAGCAGCGCGTCTGGCCCCTTTGGGGCTAACTATGGCTACACCTTC.

J is TRBJ1-5 and V is TRBV6-6; D might be TRBD1 (6 bases). The CDR3 covers 16 residues. Germline V lookup: CDR1 MNHNY, CDR2 SVGAGI (reference sequence). Trimming cost V 2 bases and J 1 base, with 12 bases left between them. CDR3 residues: CASSYQTGGSNQPQHF. The CDR3 DNA sequence: TGTGCCAGCAGTTACCAGACAGGAGGAAGCAATCAGCCCCAGCATTTT.